The entry below gives a single T cell receptor (beta chain) sequence along with its context. These data belong to a study of control samples from healthy donors and cancer patients. Trimming stripped 7 bases from V and 7 bases from J, with 16 bases between. Looked up from germline, CDR1 is SGHTA and CDR2 is FQGNSA. The CDR3 has 14 amino acids. Clones were read by immunoSEQ multiplex PCR, and TCRdb kept only the in-frame ones, dropping some. Of under 80,000 clones listed, about 87% are singletons. Sequenced input: blood. The chain joins TRBV7-2 to TRBJ2-2, with a weak D call TRBD2 (7 bases). This receptor was taken from a man over 45 in good health. CDR3 bases: TGTGCCAGCACCAATCGGGGGGCGGACGGGGAGCTGTTTTTT. This translates into CASTNRGADGELFF.